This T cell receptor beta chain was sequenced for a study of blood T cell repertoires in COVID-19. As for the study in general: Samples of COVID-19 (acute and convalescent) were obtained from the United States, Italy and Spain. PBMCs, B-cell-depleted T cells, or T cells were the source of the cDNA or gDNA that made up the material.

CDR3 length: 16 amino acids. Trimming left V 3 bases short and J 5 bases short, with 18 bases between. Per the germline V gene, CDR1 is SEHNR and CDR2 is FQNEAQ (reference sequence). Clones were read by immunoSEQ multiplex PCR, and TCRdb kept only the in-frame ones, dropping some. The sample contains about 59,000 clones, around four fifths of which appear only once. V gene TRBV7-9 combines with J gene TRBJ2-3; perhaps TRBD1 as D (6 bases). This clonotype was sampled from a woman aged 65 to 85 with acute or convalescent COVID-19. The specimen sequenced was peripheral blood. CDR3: CASSFSTWGREDTQYF. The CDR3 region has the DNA TGTGCCAGCAGCTTTTCAACGTGGGGGCGTGAAGATACGCAGTATTTT.